This T cell receptor beta chain comes out of a study of read filtering for tumor transcriptome and immune sequencing. This library used 300 to 450 ng RNA and molecular barcoded adaptors spanning alpha/delta and beta/gamma chains. TCRdb re-derived calls from the reads in MiXCR, one entry per CDR3 protein. This table has about 38,000 distinct CDR3 sequences, roughly 15% appearing once. As to this clonotype: It is likely a read error: a sequence one base away is far more abundant.

CDR3 length: 16 amino acids. CDR1 is WSHSY, CDR2 SAAADI, per germline. Sample: a population of CD138-negative cells sorted from bone marrow. This chain connects TRBV10-2 to TRBJ2-1; 8 nucleotides align to TRBD2. The source is a donor at least 40 years old with multiple myeloma. The CDR3 DNA reads as TGTGCCATCAGCGTACGGGAGGGACTAGGCAACAATGAGCAGTTCTTC. The encoded protein is CAISVREGLGNNEQFF.